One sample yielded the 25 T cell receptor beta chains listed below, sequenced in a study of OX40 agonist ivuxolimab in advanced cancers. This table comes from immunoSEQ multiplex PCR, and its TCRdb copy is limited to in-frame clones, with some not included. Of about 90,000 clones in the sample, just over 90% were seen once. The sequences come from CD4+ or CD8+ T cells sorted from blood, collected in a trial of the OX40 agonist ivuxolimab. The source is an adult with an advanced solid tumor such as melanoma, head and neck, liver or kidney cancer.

DNA for the CDR3: TGCGCCAGCACGGAGCAGGGGGCGCTTTCAGGTATCAATGGCTACACCTTC. Protein product: CASTEQGALSGINGYTF. V gene TRBV23-1 combines with J gene TRBJ1-2; 8 bases are shared with TRBD1. TRBV23-1 is given ORF status, its function remaining uncertain. The CDR3 length is 17 residues. V gave up 7 bases and J gave up 6 bases; unmatched junction bases: 19.

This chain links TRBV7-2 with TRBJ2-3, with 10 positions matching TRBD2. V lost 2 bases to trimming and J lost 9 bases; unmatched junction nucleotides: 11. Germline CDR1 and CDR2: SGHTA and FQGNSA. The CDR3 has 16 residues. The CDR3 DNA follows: TGTGCCAGCAGCTTAAGGACTAGCGGAGGAGGGCAGACGCAGTATTTT. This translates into CASSLRTSGGGQTQYF.

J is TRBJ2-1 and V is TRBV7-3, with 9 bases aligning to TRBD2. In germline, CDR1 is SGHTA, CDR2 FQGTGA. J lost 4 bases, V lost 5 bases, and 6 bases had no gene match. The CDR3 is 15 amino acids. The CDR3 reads CASSQSGGNYNEQFF. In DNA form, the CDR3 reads TGTGCCAGCAGCCAAAGCGGGGGGAATTACAATGAGCAGTTCTTC.

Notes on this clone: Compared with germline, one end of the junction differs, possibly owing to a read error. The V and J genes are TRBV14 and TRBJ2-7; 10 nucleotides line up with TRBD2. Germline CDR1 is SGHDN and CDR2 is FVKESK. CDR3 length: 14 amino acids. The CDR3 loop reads CASSQDVIAGGMHF. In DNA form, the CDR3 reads TGTGCCAGCAGCCAAGATGTAATAGCGGGAGGTATGCACTTC.

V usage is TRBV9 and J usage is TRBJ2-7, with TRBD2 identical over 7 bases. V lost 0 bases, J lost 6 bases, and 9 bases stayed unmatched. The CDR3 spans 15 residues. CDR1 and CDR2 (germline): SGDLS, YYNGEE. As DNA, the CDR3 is TGTGCCAGCAGCGTAGCCCCCGGCGGGAGTAGCGAGCAGTACTTC. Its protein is CASSVAPGGSSEQYF.

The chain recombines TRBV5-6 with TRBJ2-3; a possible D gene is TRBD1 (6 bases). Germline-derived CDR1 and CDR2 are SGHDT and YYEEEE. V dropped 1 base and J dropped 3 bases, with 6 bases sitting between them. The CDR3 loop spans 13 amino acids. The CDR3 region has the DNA TGTGCCAGCAGCTTGACAGGGACAGATACGCAGTATTTT. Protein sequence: CASSLTGTDTQYF.

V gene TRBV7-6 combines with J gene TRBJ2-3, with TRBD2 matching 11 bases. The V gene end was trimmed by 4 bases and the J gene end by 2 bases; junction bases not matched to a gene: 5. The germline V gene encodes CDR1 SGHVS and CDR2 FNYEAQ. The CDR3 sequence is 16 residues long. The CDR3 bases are TGTGCCAGCAGCTCGCTTAGCGGGAGGGCCACAGATACGCAGTATTTT. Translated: CASSSLSGRATDTQYF.

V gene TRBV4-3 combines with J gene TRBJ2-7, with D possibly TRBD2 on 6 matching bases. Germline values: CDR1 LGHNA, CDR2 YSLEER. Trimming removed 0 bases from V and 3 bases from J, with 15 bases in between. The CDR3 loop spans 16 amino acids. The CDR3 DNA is TGCGCCAGCAGCCAAGAGTATACTGTAGCGGTCTACGAGCAGTACTTC. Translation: CASSQEYTVAVYEQYF.

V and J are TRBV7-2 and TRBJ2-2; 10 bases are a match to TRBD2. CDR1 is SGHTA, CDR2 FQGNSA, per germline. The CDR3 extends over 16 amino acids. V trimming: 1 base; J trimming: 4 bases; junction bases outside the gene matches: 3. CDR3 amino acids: CASSLVSSGSTGELFF. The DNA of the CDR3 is TGTGCCAGCAGCTTAGTGTCTAGCGGGAGCACCGGGGAGCTGTTTTTT.

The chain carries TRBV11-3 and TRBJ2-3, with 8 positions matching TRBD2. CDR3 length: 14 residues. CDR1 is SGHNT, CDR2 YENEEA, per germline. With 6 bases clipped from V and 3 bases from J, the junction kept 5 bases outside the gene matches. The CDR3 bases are TGTGCCAGCAGTTCCAGCGGGAGAACAGATACGCAGTATTTT. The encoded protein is CASSSSGRTDTQYF.

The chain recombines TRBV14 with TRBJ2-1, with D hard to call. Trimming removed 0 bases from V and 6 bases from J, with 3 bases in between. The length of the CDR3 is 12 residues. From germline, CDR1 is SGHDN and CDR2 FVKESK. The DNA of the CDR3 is TGTGCCAGCAGCCAAGATTTCAATGAGCAGTTCTTC. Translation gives CASSQDFNEQFF.

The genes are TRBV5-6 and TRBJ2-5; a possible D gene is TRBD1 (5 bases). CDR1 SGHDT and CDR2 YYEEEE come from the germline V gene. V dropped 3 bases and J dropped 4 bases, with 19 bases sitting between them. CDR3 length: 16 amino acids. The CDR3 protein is CASSWGRMGSGETQYF. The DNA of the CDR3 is TGTGCCAGCAGCTGGGGCAGGATGGGGTCTGGAGAGACCCAGTACTTC.

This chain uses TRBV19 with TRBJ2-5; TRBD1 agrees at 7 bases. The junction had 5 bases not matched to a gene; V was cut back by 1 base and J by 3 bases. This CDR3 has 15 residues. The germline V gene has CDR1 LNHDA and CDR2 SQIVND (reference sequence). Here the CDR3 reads CASSIVRGQKETQYF. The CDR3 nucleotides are TGTGCCAGTAGTATAGTCCGGGGACAGAAAGAGACCCAGTACTTC.

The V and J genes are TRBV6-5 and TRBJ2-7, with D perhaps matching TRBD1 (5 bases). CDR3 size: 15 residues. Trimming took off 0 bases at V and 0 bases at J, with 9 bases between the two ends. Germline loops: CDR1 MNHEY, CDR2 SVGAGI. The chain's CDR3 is CASSYSYRSSYEQYF. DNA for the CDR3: TGTGCCAGCAGTTACTCGTACAGGAGCTCCTACGAGCAGTACTTC.

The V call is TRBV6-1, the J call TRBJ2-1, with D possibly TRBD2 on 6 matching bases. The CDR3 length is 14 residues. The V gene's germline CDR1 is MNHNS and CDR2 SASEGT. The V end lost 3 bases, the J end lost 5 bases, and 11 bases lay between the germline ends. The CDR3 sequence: CASSEGGGNNEQFF. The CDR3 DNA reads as TGTGCCAGCAGTGAGGGGGGTGGTAACAATGAGCAGTTCTTC.

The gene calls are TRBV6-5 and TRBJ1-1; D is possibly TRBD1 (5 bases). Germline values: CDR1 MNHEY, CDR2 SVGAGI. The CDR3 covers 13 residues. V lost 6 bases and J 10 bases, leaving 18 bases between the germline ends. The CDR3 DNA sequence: TGTGCCAGCAGCTACCGGGACGGTCATGGAGCTTTCTTT. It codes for CASSYRDGHGAFF.

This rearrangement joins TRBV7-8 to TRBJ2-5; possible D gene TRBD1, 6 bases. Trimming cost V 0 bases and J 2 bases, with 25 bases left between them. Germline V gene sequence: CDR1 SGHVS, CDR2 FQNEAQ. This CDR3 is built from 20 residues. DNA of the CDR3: TGTGCCAGCAGCTTAGCTAGAATCCCCGGGACATATGGGGGTCAAGAGACCCAGTACTTC. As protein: CASSLARIPGTYGGQETQYF. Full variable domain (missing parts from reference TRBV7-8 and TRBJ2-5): GAGVSQSPRYKVAKRGQDVALRCDPISGHVSLFWYQQALGQGPEFLTYFQNEAQLDKSGLPSDRFFAERPEGSVSTLKIQRTQQEDSAVYLCASSLARIPGTYGGQETQYFGPGTRLLVL.

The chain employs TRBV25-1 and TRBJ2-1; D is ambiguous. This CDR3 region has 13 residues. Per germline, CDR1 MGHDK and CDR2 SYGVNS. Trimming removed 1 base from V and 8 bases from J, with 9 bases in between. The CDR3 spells CASSELGFDEQFF. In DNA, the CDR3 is TGTGCCAGCAGTGAATTGGGTTTTGATGAGCAGTTCTTC.

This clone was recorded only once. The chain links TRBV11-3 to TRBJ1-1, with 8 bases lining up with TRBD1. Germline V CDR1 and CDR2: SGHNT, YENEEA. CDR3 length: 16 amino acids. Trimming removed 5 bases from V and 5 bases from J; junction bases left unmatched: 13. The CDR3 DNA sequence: TGTGCCAGCAGCATGGGCAGGGGGCGAGGAAAGACTGAAGCTTTCTTT. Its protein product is CASSMGRGRGKTEAFF.

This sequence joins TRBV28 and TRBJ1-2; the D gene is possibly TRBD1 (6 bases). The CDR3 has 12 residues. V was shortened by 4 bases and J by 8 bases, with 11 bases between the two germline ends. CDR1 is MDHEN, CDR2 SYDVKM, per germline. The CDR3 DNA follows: TGTGCCAGCAGTTACCGGACAGCCGGCTACACCTTC. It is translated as CASSYRTAGYTF.

Here the CDR3 DNA reads TGTGCCAGCAGTTTAGAGTGGTCGGGAAACACCATATATTTT. This codes for CASSLEWSGNTIYF. The V and J genes are TRBV28 and TRBJ1-3; D gene unclear. There are 14 residues in the CDR3. Germline V lookup: CDR1 MDHEN, CDR2 SYDVKM. V gave up 2 bases and J gave up 4 bases, with 9 bases separating them.

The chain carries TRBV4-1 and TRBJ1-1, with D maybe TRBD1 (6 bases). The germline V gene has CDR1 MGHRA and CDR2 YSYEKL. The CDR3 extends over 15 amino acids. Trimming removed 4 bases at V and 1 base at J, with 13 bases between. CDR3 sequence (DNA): TGCGCCAGCAGCCGACTACAGGGCCAGAACACTGAAGCTTTCTTT. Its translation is CASSRLQGQNTEAFF.

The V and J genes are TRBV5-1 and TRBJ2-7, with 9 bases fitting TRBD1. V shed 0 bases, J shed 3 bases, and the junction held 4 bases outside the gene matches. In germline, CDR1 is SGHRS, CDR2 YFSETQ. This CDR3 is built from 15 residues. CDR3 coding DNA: TGCGCCAGCAGCTTGGACGGACAGGGGTACTACGAGCAGTACTTC. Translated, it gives CASSLDGQGYYEQYF.

CDR3 coding DNA: TGTGCCACCAGCAGCAGACAGTTATCCTACAATGAGCAGTTCTTC. This gives the protein CATSSRQLSYNEQFF. This sequence joins TRBV15 and TRBJ2-1; D is perhaps TRBD1 (5 bases). Germline V gene sequence: CDR1 LNHNV, CDR2 YYDKDF (reference sequence). V lost 3 bases and J 1 base, leaving 10 bases between the germline ends. The length of the CDR3 is 15 residues.

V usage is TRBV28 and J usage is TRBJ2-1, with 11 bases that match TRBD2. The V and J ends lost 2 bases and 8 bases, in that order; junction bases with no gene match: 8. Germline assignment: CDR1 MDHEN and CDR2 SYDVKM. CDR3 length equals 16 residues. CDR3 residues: CASSLGGLAATDEQFF. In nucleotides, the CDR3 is TGTGCCAGCAGTTTAGGGGGACTAGCGGCCACCGATGAGCAGTTCTTC.